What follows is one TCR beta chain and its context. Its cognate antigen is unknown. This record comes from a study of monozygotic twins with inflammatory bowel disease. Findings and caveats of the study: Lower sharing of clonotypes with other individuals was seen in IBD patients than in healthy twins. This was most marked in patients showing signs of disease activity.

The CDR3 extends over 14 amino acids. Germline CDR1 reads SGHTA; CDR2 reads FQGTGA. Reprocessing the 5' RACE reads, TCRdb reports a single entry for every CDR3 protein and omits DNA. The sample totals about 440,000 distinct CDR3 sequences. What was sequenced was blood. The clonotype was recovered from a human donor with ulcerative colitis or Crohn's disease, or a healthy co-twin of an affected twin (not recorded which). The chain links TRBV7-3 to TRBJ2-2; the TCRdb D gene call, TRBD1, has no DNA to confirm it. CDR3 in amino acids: CATSTGNSPGELFF. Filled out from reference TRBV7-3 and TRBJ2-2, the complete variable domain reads GAGVSQTPSNKVTEKGKYVELRCDPISGHTALYWYRQSLGQGPEFLIYFQGTGAADDSGLPNDRFFAVRPEGSVSTLKIQRTERGDSAVYLCATSTGNSPGELFFGEGSRLTVL.